The next 17 T cell receptor beta chains were all read from a single sample in a study of type 1 regulatory T cells. A single record per CDR3 protein comes from TCRdb applying MiXCR to the reads. The sample gives about 62,000 distinct CDR3 sequences, over 50% of which show up once; approximately 2% is in the top ten. Antigen specificity for these receptors is unknown. Sequenced: cultured non-Tr1 T cells, either the whole culture or a sorted T cell fraction (not recorded which). The receptors stem from a human donor in good health.

J is TRBJ2-7 and V is TRBV7-8; TRBD1 aligns across 8 bases. V lost 7 bases and J lost 0; bases outside the gene matches: 11. The CDR3 length is 16 residues. The germline gives CDR1 SGHVS, CDR2 FQNEAQ. The CDR3 spells CASIYSPGQGSYEQYF. Written as DNA, the CDR3 is TGTGCCAGCATCTATTCACCTGGACAGGGCTCCTACGAGCAGTACTTC.

Only a few counts were recorded for this clonotype. V usage is TRBV20-1 and J usage is TRBJ1-5, with 7 bases identical to TRBD1. V lost 0 bases to trimming and J lost 1 base; unmatched junction nucleotides: 0. The CDR3 sequence is 14 residues long. The germline V gene has CDR1 DFQATT and CDR2 SNEGSKA (reference sequence). DNA of the CDR3: TGCAGTGCTAGAGAGGGACAGAGCAATCAGCCCCAGCATTTT. It specifies CSAREGQSNQPQHF.

This clonotype was found a few times. This rearrangement joins TRBV12-3 or TRBV12-4 to TRBJ2-3; D call uncertain. This CDR3 spans 12 amino acids. The V gene lost 7 bases and the J gene lost 4 bases, with 9 bases spanning the gap. The CDR3 sequence is CASKKEADTQYF. The DNA of the CDR3 is TGTGCCAGCAAGAAAGAAGCAGATACGCAGTATTTT.

This clonotype was seen more than once but under ten times. The V and J genes are TRBV19 and TRBJ2-1; 10 bases are a match to TRBD2. Per germline, CDR1 LNHDA and CDR2 SQIVND (reference sequence). Trimming took 1 base from V and 6 from J; bases not matched to a gene: 12. This CDR3 has 18 amino acids. CDR3 amino acids: CASSIVTLAGVAGNEQFF. For the CDR3, the DNA is TGTGCCAGTAGTATAGTTACCCTAGCGGGAGTGGCGGGCAATGAGCAGTTCTTC.

The chain links TRBV30 to TRBJ2-7, with a weak D call TRBD1 (6 bases). V lost 1 base and J lost 7, with 11 bases in between. CDR1 GTSNPN and CDR2 SVGIG come from the germline V gene (reference sequence). The CDR3 contains 12 residues. CDR3 region: CAWSAHQGEQYF. The CDR3 nucleotides are TGTGCCTGGAGTGCCCATCAGGGGGAGCAGTACTTC. The full variable domain, with the rest looked up from reference TRBV30 and TRBJ2-7, is SQTIHQWPATLVQPVGSPLSLECTVEGTSNPNLYWYRQAAGRGLQLLFYSVGIGQISSEVPQNLSASRPQDRQFILSSKKLLLSDSGFYLCAWSAHQGEQYFGPGTRLTVT.

The J gene is TRBJ2-1, the V gene TRBV11-2, with 13 bases lining up with TRBD2. CDR1 is SGHAT, CDR2 FQNNGV, per germline. V trimming: 1 base; J trimming: 9 bases; junction bases outside the gene matches: 3. The CDR3 is 15 residues long. CDR3 protein: CASSLGTSGSSEQFF. In nucleotides, the CDR3 is TGTGCCAGCAGCTTAGGGACTAGCGGGAGTTCTGAGCAGTTCTTC. Full variable domain (outside the CDR3, taken from reference TRBV11-2 and TRBJ2-1): EAGVAQSPRYKIIEKRQSVAFWCNPISGHATLYWYQQILGQGPKLLIQFQNNGVVDDSQLPKDRFSAERLKGVDSTLKIQPAKLEDSAVYLCASSLGTSGSSEQFFGPGTRLTVL.

This sequence joins TRBV6-4 and TRBJ1-1; D gene ambiguous. The V gene lost 4 bases and the J gene lost 4 bases, with 19 bases spanning the gap. The CDR3 length is 16 residues. The V gene's germline CDR1 is MRHNA and CDR2 SNTAGT. DNA for the CDR3: TGTGCCAGCAGTGCCCAGGATGGGCCTGGGAGCACTGAAGCTTTCTTT. Translating gives CASSAQDGPGSTEAFF.

CDR3 in amino acids: CSAQTGGIETQYF. The CDR3 coding sequence is TGCAGTGCACAGACAGGGGGCATCGAGACCCAGTACTTC. This chain connects TRBV20-1 to TRBJ2-5, with TRBD1 matching over 10 bases. Germline V CDR1 and CDR2: DFQATT, SNEGSKA (reference sequence). The V and J ends lost 6 bases and 5 bases, in that order; junction bases with no gene match: 6. This CDR3 comprises 13 residues.

V is TRBV4-1 and J is TRBJ2-1, with a possible D match to TRBD1 (5 bases). The germline V and J ends were trimmed by 0 bases and 8 bases, with 17 bases remaining between them. This CDR3 has 16 amino acids. Germline loops: CDR1 MGHRA, CDR2 YSYEKL. The CDR3 nucleotides are TGCGCCAGCAGCCAAGAAGGGGCCAACCCGAGCTATGAGCAGTTCTTC. Translation gives CASSQEGANPSYEQFF.

This chain joins TRBV18 and TRBJ1-2; no definite D call. This CDR3 is built from 13 residues. Germline V lookup: CDR1 KGHSH, CDR2 LQKENI. The ends were cut back, 3 bases at V and 4 bases at J, with 9 bases in the middle. The CDR3, as DNA: TGTGCCAGCTCACCGGTGGGTGGCTATGGCTACACCTTC. It specifies CASSPVGGYGYTF.

This clonotype showed up just a few times. The rearrangement uses TRBV15 and TRBJ2-5; the D gene is possibly TRBD2 (6 bases). Germline CDR1 reads LNHNV; CDR2 reads YYDKDF (reference sequence). V was clipped by 0 bases and J by 1 base, with 9 bases between them. This CDR3 has 15 amino acids. CDR3 residues: CATSRDPGGQETQYF. Written as DNA, the CDR3 is TGTGCCACCAGCAGAGATCCCGGGGGCCAAGAGACCCAGTACTTC.

This clonotype was counted only a few times. The rearrangement links TRBV20-1 to TRBJ2-7; D assignment may be TRBD1 or TRBD2 (5 bases each). V lost 6 bases and J lost 4, with 19 bases in between. CDR3 size: 14 residues. Germline CDR1 DFQATT, CDR2 SNEGSKA (reference sequence). CDR3 sequence (DNA): TGCAGTGCCCATAGTTCGGGGCTAGAGTACGAGCAGTACTTC. Protein sequence: CSAHSSGLEYEQYF.

This clonotype was detected only a few times. The genes are TRBV5-1 and TRBJ2-1, with 11 bases matching TRBD2. This CDR3 comprises 17 residues. Losses at the gene ends were 4 bases for V and 8 bases for J; bases not matched to a gene: 14. From germline, CDR1 is SGHRS and CDR2 YFSETQ. The CDR3 is CASSPARTSGRRHEQFF. The CDR3 coding sequence is TGCGCCAGCAGCCCGGCCCGAACTAGCGGGAGAAGGCATGAGCAGTTCTTC.

The V and J genes are TRBV20-1 and TRBJ1-1; the D gene is possibly TRBD1 (5 bases). Germline CDR1 reads DFQATT; CDR2 reads SNEGSKA (reference sequence). Trimming took off 3 bases at V and 1 base at J, with 12 bases between the two ends. This CDR3 comprises 14 residues. The CDR3 protein is CSASIRDGNTEAFF. The CDR3 region has the DNA TGCAGTGCTAGTATCCGGGACGGGAACACTGAAGCTTTCTTT.

Only one count was recorded for this clonotype. The chain carries TRBV20-1 and TRBJ1-5; D possibly corresponds to TRBD1 (5 bases). V was pared by 0 bases and J by 3 bases, with 15 bases between. The CDR3 runs to 16 residues. The germline V gene encodes CDR1 DFQATT and CDR2 SNEGSKA (reference sequence). CDR3 DNA sequence: TGCAGTGCTAGAGATACGGGGGGATGGGACAATCAGCCCCAGCATTTT. Translated, it gives CSARDTGGWDNQPQHF.

The V and J genes are TRBV11-3 and TRBJ2-4; either TRBD1 or TRBD2 may fit D (5 bases each). The CDR3 covers 13 residues. Looked up from germline, CDR1 is SGHNT and CDR2 is YENEEA. Deletions cut 1 base from V and 12 bases from J, with 13 bases between. CDR3 sequence reads: CASSLGRDRDQYF. In DNA, the CDR3 is TGTGCCAGCAGCTTAGGCCGGGACCGGGATCAGTACTTC.

This clonotype was seen repeatedly, ten times or more. This chain links TRBV7-2 with TRBJ2-1; 8 nucleotides line up with TRBD2. CDR1 is SGHTA and CDR2 is FQGNSA in the germline V gene. With 3 bases clipped from V and 4 bases from J, the junction kept 8 bases outside the gene matches. This CDR3 contains 16 residues. The CDR3 here is CASSFQAGVGYNEQFF. The CDR3 DNA is TGTGCCAGCAGCTTTCAAGCGGGAGTGGGGTACAATGAGCAGTTCTTC.